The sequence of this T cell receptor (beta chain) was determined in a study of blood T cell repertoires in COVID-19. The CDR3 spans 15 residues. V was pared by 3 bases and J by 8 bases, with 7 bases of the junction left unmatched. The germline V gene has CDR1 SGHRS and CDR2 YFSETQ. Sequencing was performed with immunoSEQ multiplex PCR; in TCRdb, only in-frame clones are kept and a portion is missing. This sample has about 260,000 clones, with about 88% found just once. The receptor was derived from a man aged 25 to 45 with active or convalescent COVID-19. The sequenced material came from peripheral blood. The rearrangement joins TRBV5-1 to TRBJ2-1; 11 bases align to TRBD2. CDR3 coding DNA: TGCGCCAGCAGCTCTTTAGCGGGGGGGGCCTATGAGCAGTTCTTC. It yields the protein CASSSLAGGAYEQFF.